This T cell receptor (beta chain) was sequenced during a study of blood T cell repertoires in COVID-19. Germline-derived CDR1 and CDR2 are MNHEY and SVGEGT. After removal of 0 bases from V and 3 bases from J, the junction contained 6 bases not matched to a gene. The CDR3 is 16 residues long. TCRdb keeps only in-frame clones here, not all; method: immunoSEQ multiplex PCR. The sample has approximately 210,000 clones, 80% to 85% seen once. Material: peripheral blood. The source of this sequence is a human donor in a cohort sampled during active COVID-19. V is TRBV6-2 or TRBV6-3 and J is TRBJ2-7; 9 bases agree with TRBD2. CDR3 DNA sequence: TGTGCCAGCAGTTACTCGTCGTCGCGGGAGGGCTACGAGCAGTACTTC. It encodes CASSYSSSREGYEQYF.